The present entry profiles one T cell receptor beta chain with its context. CDR1 is LNHDA and CDR2 is SQIVND in the germline V gene (reference sequence). The CDR3 has 15 amino acids. The ends lost 6 bases at V and 6 bases at J; junction bases unmatched: 12. Sequencing used immunoSEQ multiplex PCR; TCRdb keeps in-frame clones, though not all of them. The table lists 150,000 to 160,000 clones, 60% to 85% of them singletons. These data come from a study of blood T cell repertoires in COVID-19. The wider study: PBMCs, B-cell-depleted T cells, or T cells provided the cDNA or gDNA that made up the material.

The chain carries TRBV19 and TRBJ2-3; 7 nucleotides match TRBD1. What was sequenced was peripheral blood. The clonotype was recovered from a man older than 75 with acute or convalescent COVID-19. CDR3 amino acids: CASRGLQGLEDTQYF. The CDR3, as DNA: TGTGCCAGTAGGGGGTTACAGGGGCTAGAGGATACGCAGTATTTT.